The 5 T cell receptor beta chains presented below share a single source sample, sequenced in a study of cytomegalovirus exposure and HLA in healthy donors. With 60 Vbeta and 13 Jbeta primers, the PCR was carried out. Here immunoSEQ multiplex PCR was the method, and the copy in TCRdb shows in-frame clones only, minus some. Found here are 150,000 to 200,000 clones, 70% to 90% of them singletons; the top ten hold approximately 2%. The sequenced material came from PBMCs. The receptors shown here come from a woman younger than 35 in good health and CMV-seronegative.

Only one count was recorded for this clone. The chain employs TRBV30 and TRBJ1-6; 7 bases map to TRBD1. Germline loops: CDR1 GTSNPN, CDR2 SVGIG (reference sequence). This CDR3 contains 14 residues. V lost 3 bases, J lost 7 bases, and 6 bases stayed unmatched. The DNA for the CDR3 is TGTGCCTGGAGGGAACAGGGGTTCAATTCACCCCTCCACTTT. Translating gives CAWREQGFNSPLHF.

The chain joins TRBV18 to TRBJ1-4, with D perhaps TRBD1 (5 bases). The germline V gene has CDR1 KGHSH and CDR2 LQKENI. The CDR3 extends over 14 amino acids. V lost 3 bases and J lost 6, with 11 bases in between. Written as DNA, the CDR3 is TGTGCCAGCTCACCCGGAGGGGTCGATGAAAAACTGTTTTTT. It codes for CASSPGGVDEKLFF.

The chain combines TRBV4-1 with TRBJ2-7; TRBD2 agrees at 8 bases. CDR3 size: 19 residues. V dropped 3 bases and J dropped 3; count of bases not matched to a gene: 19. CDR1 and CDR2 from the germline V gene are MGHRA and YSYEKL. DNA of the CDR3: TGCGCCAGCAGCCAGGCCCGGGGGGGTGTGACCCCAACTATCTACGAGCAGTACTTC. Protein product: CASSQARGGVTPTIYEQYF.

The chain recombines TRBV4-1 with TRBJ2-1, with D possibly TRBD2 on 5 matching bases. From germline, CDR1 is MGHRA and CDR2 YSYEKL. The CDR3 sequence is 12 residues long. With 1 base removed from V and 8 bases from J, the gap between germline ends came to 6 bases. CDR3 loop: CASSQGRDEQFF. CDR3 nucleotide sequence: TGCGCCAGCAGCCAAGGGCGGGATGAGCAGTTCTTC.

The chain couples TRBV7-9 to TRBJ2-1; 12 nucleotides line up with TRBD2. J lost 4 bases, V lost 1 base, and 2 bases had no gene match. CDR3 length equals 16 residues. CDR1 is SEHNR and CDR2 is FQNEAQ in the germline V gene (reference sequence). The CDR3 DNA sequence: TGTGCCAGCAGCTTAGGAGGACTAGCGGGGTACAATGAGCAGTTCTTC. Protein: CASSLGGLAGYNEQFF.